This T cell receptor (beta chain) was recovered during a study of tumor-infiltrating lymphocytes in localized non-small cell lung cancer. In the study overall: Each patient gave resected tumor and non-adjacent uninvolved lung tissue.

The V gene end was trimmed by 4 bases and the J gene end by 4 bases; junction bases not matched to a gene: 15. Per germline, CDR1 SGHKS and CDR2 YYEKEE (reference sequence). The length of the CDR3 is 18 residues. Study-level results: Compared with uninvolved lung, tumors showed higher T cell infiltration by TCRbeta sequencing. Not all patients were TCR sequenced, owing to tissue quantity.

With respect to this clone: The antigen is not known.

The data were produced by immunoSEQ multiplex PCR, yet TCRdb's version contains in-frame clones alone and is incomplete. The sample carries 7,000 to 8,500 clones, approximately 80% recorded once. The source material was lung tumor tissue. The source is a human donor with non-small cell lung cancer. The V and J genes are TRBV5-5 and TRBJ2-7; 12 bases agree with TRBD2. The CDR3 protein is CASSPYSVRGLAGYEQYF. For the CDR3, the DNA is TGTGCCAGCAGCCCCTACAGCGTGCGGGGACTAGCGGGTTACGAGCAGTACTTC.